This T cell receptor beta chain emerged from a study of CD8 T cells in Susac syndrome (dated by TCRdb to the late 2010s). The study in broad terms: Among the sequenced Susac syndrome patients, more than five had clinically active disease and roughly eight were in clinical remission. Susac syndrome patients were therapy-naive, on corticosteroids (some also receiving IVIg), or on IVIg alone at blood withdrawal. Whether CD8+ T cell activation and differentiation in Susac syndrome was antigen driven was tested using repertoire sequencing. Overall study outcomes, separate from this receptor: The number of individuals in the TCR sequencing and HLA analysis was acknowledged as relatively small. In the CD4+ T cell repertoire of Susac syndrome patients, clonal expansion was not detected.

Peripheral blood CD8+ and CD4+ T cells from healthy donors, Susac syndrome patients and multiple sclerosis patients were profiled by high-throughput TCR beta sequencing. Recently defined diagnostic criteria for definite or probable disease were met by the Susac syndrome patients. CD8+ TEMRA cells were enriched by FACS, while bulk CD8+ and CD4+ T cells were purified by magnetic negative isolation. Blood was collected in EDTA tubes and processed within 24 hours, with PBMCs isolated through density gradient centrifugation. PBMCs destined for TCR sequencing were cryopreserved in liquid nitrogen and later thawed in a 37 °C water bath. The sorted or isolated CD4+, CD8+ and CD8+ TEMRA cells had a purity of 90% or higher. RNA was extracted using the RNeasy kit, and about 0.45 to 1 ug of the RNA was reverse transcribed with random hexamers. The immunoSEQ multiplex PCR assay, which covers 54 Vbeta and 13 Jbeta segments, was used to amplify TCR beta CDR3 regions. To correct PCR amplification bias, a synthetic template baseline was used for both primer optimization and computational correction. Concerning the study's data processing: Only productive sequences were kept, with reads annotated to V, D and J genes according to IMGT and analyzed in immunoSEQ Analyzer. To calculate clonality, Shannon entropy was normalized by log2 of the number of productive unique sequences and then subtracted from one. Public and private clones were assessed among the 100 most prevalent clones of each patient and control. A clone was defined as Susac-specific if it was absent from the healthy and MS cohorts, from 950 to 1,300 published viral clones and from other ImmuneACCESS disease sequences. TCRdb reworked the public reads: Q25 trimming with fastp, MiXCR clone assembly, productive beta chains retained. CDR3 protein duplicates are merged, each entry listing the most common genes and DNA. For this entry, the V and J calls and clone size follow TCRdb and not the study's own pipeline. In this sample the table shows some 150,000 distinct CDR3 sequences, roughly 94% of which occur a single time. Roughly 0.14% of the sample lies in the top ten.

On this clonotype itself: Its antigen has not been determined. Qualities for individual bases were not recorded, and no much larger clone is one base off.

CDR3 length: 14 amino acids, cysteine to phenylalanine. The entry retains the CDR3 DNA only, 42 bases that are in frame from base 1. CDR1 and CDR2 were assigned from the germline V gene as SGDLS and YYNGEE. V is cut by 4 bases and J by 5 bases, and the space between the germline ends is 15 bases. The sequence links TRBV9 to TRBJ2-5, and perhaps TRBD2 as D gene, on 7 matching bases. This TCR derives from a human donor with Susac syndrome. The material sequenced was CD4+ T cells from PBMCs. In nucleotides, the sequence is TGTGCCAGCAGCCCCGGGGGGCTCCGGGAGACCCAGTACTTC. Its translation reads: CASSPGGLRETQYF.